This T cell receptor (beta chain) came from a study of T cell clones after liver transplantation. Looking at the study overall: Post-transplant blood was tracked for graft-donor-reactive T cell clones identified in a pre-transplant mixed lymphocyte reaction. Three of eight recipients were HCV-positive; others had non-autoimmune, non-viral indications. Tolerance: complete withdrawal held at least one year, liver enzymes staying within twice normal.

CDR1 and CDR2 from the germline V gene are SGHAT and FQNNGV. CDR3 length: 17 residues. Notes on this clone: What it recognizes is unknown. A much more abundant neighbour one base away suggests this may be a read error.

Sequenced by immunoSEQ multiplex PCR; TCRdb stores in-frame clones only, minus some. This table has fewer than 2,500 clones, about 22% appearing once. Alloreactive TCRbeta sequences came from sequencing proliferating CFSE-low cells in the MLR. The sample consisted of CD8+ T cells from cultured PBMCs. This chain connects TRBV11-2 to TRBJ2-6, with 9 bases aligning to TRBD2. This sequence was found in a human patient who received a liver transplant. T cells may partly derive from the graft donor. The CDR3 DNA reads TGTCCCAGCGGGGGGCGACAGGTTATCTCTGGGGCCAACGTCCTGACTTTC. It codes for CPSGGRQVISGANVLTF.